The next 6 T cell receptor beta chains were all read from a single sample in a study of T cell responses to AZD1222 COVID-19 vaccine. The protocol was immunoSEQ multiplex PCR, while the TCRdb copy is restricted to in-frame clones and leaves out a portion. Here the sample spans about 69,000 clones, 83% being singletons. Material: peripheral blood, obtained 28 days after the second AZD1222 dose. The receptors were sampled from an adult who received the AZD1222 COVID-19 vaccine.

The chain recombines TRBV5-4 with TRBJ2-5; D is ambiguous. Germline assignment: CDR1 SGHNT and CDR2 YYREEE (reference sequence). V shed 4 bases and J shed 0 bases, with 16 bases lying between them. The CDR3 has 16 residues. In nucleotides, the CDR3 is TGTGCCAGCAGCAGGGCGGACGGAGCGTACCAAGAGACCCAGTACTTC. It codes for CASSRADGAYQETQYF.

The chain joins TRBV3-1 (or the pseudogene TRBV3-2) to TRBJ1-3; D is possibly TRBD1 (5 bases). This CDR3 region has 16 residues. Germline V gene data show CDR1 as LGHDT and CDR2 as YNNKEL (reference sequence). V lost 4 bases and J lost 0, with 13 bases in between. CDR3 amino acids: CASSPGRLSSGNTIYF. As DNA, the CDR3 is TGTGCCAGCAGCCCGGGGCGACTCAGCTCTGGAAACACCATATATTTT.

This sequence joins TRBV27 and TRBJ2-3; TRBD1 might be the D (7 bases). The germline CDR1 and CDR2 sequences are MNHEY and SMNVEV (reference sequence). The CDR3 runs to 17 residues. Trimming cost V 2 bases and J 1 base, with 16 bases left between them. Here the CDR3 DNA reads TGTGCCAGCAGTTTACTAGCGCCGAGGGGGCGCACAGATACGCAGTATTTT. It codes for CASSLLAPRGRTDTQYF.

This clone appeared a few times. V is TRBV9 and J is TRBJ2-7; D possibly corresponds to TRBD1 (5 bases). The CDR3 has 12 amino acids. The V gene lost 0 bases and the J gene lost 9 bases, with 10 bases spanning the gap. Germline V lookup: CDR1 SGDLS, CDR2 YYNGEE. For the CDR3, the DNA is TGTGCCAGCAGCGTAGAGGCAGGGTGGCAGTACTTC. Encoded protein: CASSVEAGWQYF.

The chain uses TRBV12-3 or TRBV12-4 and TRBJ1-5; D call uncertain. The V end lost 6 bases, the J end lost 3 bases, and 9 bases lay between the germline ends. The CDR3 sequence is 13 residues long. For the CDR3, the DNA is TGTGCCAGCAGCACCCAATTCAATCAGCCCCAGCATTTT. It specifies CASSTQFNQPQHF.

The rearrangement uses TRBV7-9 and TRBJ2-3; no reliable D call. CDR1 is SEHNR, CDR2 FQNEAQ, per germline (reference sequence). V lost 2 bases, J lost 4 bases, and 16 bases lay in between. This CDR3 spans 16 amino acids. This chain's CDR3 is CASSLTYPRSADTQYF. The CDR3 DNA sequence: TGTGCCAGCAGCTTAACCTACCCCCGGTCTGCAGATACGCAGTATTTT.